These T cell receptor beta chains were read from a single sample in a study of blood T cell repertoires in COVID-19. Profiled with immunoSEQ multiplex PCR; TCRdb holds only in-frame clones, not every one. The table records approximately 76,000 clones, roughly 85% of them present only once. Sequencing used peripheral blood. All receptors come from a woman older than 75 with active or convalescent COVID-19. The CDR3 runs from the conserved cysteine through the conserved F or W. Each record gives: J gene, V gene, D gene, clone size, CDR3 protein, CDR3 DNA. A D gene is named only where the DNA matches it firmly. Size tells how often a clone was seen (once, few, many) or the class of an expanded clone, and some rows leave it out.

>TRBJ2-2|TRBV13|NA|NA
CASSPIPARQGGTGELFF
TGTGCCAGCAGCCCAATACCCGCGAGACAGGGAGGCACCGGGGAGCTGTTTTTT
>TRBJ2-5|TRBV6-2/TRBV6-3|TRBD1|NA
CASGRGTVTQETQYF
TGTGCCAGCGGCCGAGGGACAGTCACCCAAGAGACCCAGTACTTC
>TRBJ1-2|TRBV19|TRBD1|NA
CASTLGQVNYGYTF
TGTGCCAGTACCCTAGGACAGGTTAACTATGGCTACACCTTC
>TRBJ2-5|TRBV10-3|TRBD1|NA
CAISQGARRETQYF
TGTGCCATCAGTCAGGGGGCGCGGAGGGAGACCCAGTACTTC
>TRBJ1-2|TRBV6-5|NA|NA
CASRPHRVYGYTF
TGTGCCAGCAGACCCCACAGGGTCTATGGCTACACCTTC
>TRBJ1-5|TRBV5-8|TRBD1|NA
CASSLTGGGLNQPQHF
TGTGCCAGCAGCTTGACAGGGGGCGGACTCAATCAGCCCCAGCATTTT
>TRBJ2-5|TRBV5-6|TRBD2|NA
CASSLGLAGGRLQYF
TGTGCCAGCAGCTTGGGCCTAGCGGGGGGTAGACTCCAGTACTTC
>TRBJ2-7|TRBV5-1|TRBD2|NA
CASSFGTGGWYEQYF
TGCGCCAGCAGCTTTGGGACCGGGGGGTGGTACGAGCAGTACTTC
>TRBJ2-7|TRBV7-8|TRBD2|NA
CASSIIISRLAGAPSSYEQYF
TGTGCCAGCAGCATTATCATCAGCCGACTAGCGGGGGCCCCGAGCTCCTACGAGCAGTACTTC
>TRBJ1-3|TRBV12-3/TRBV12-4|NA|NA
CASSAPGGDTIYF
TGTGCCAGCAGTGCCCCCGGGGGGGACACCATATATTTT
>TRBJ1-6|TRBV3-1/TRBV3-2|NA|NA
CASSQGLQGLGNSPLHF
TGTGCCAGCAGCCAAGGCCTCCAGGGTTTGGGAAATTCACCCCTCCACTTT
>TRBJ2-5|TRBV7-7|TRBD2|NA
CASSPRRAGGQETQYF
TGTGCCAGCAGCCCCCGGAGAGCGGGGGGTCAAGAGACCCAGTACTTC
>TRBJ1-1|TRBV18|NA|NA
CASSPGRSRNTEAFF
TGTGCCAGCTCACCTGGCAGGTCAAGGAACACTGAAGCTTTCTTT
>TRBJ2-3|TRBV7-2|TRBD2|NA
CASSLSSGGRTQYF
TGTGCCAGCAGCTTAAGTAGCGGGGGGAGAACGCAGTATTTT
>TRBJ2-1|TRBV7-9|NA|NA
CASTTRRGPSYNEQFF
TGTGCCAGCACCACGAGGAGGGGGCCCTCCTACAATGAGCAGTTCTTC
>TRBJ1-2|TRBV4-3|NA|once
CASSPTVEGLSGYTF
TGCGCCAGCAGCCCCACCGTTGAGGGTTTATCTGGCTACACCTTC
>TRBJ2-5|TRBV2|TRBD1|NA
CASSADRGPGETQYF
TGTGCCAGCAGTGCAGACAGGGGGCCGGGAGAGACCCAGTACTTC
>TRBJ1-2|TRBV30|NA|NA
CACNPNYGYTF
TGTGCCTGCAATCCTAACTATGGCTACACCTTC
>TRBJ2-1|TRBV27|TRBD2|NA
CASSFQRGGNEQFF
TGTGCCAGCAGTTTCCAGCGGGGGGGCAATGAGCAGTTCTTC
>TRBJ1-4|TRBV28|NA|NA
CAGLLGGKLFF
TGTGCCGGTCTCCTCGGGGGAAAACTGTTTTTT
>TRBJ1-6|TRBV6-5|NA|few
CASGGPSPLHF
TGTGCCAGTGGTGGCCCTTCACCCCTCCACTTT
>TRBJ1-2|TRBV19|NA|few
CASTRIPGQPYGYTF
TGTGCCAGTACTAGAATACCCGGACAACCCTATGGCTACACCTTC
>TRBJ1-1|TRBV19|NA|NA
CASSKSGGGNTEAFF
TGTGCCAGTAGTAAAAGCGGGGGCGGGAACACTGAAGCTTTCTTT
>TRBJ1-1|TRBV7-9|NA|NA
CASSFSGGGFLTEAFF
TGTGCCAGCAGCTTCTCGGGTGGAGGGTTCCTCACTGAAGCTTTCTTT
>TRBJ1-2|TRBV12-5|NA|NA
CASGLLTSTEGHGYGYTF
TGTGCTAGTGGTTTGCTCACCTCAACGGAGGGGCACGGGTATGGCTACACCTTC
>TRBJ1-1|TRBV5-5|TRBD1|NA
CASSLGTGGFNTEAFF
TGTGCCAGCAGCTTAGGGACAGGGGGCTTTAACACTGAAGCTTTCTTT
>TRBJ2-7|TRBV3-1/TRBV3-2|TRBD2|NA
CASSPSGSGGFYEQYF
TGTGCCAGCAGCCCATCAGGCAGCGGGGGATTCTACGAGCAGTACTTC
>TRBJ2-7|TRBV2|TRBD2|NA
CASRGRGLYEQYF
TGTGCCAGCAGGGGGCGGGGGTTATACGAGCAGTACTTC
>TRBJ2-4|TRBV5-3|TRBD2|NA
CARSLGTSGLLAKNIQYF
TGTGCCAGAAGCTTGGGGACTAGCGGCCTCCTAGCCAAAAACATTCAGTACTTC
>TRBJ1-1|TRBV6-5|NA|NA
CASGRGNTEAFF
TGTGCCAGCGGCCGGGGGAACACTGAAGCTTTCTTT
>TRBJ2-3|TRBV3-1/TRBV3-2|TRBD2|NA
CASSLPGGMTDTQYF
TGTGCCAGCAGCCTCCCCGGGGGGATGACAGATACGCAGTATTTT
>TRBJ1-1|TRBV12-3/TRBV12-4|NA|NA
CASIKGGTRAFF
TGTGCCAGCATCAAGGGGGGGACGAGGGCTTTCTTT
>TRBJ1-1|TRBV6-5|NA|NA
CASRLTGANTEAFF
TGTGCCAGCAGATTGACAGGCGCGAACACTGAAGCTTTCTTT
>TRBJ1-1|TRBV11-2|NA|NA
CASSFSDGNTEAFF
TGTGCCAGCAGTTTCAGCGATGGGAACACTGAAGCTTTCTTT
>TRBJ2-1|TRBV21-1|NA|NA
CASSTDQTGILWNEQFF
TGTGCCAGCAGCACGGATCAGACAGGGATCCTTTGGAATGAGCAGTTCTTC
>TRBJ1-1|TRBV3-1/TRBV3-2|NA|NA
CASSQDLDALYSAEAFF
TGTGCCAGCAGCCAAGATCTAGACGCTCTTTATTCCGCTGAAGCTTTCTTT
>TRBJ2-7|TRBV10-3|NA|NA
CANSAGSNEQYF
TGTGCCAATAGCGCAGGTAGCAACGAGCAGTACTTC
>TRBJ2-1|TRBV7-9|NA|NA
CASSLAGQGYNEQFF
TGTGCCAGCAGCTTAGCGGGGCAAGGGTACAATGAGCAGTTCTTC
>TRBJ2-5|TRBV15|NA|NA
CATSRDLSQQETQYF
TGTGCCACCAGCAGAGATCTCTCACAGCAAGAGACCCAGTACTTC
>TRBJ2-7|TRBV7-9|TRBD1|NA
CASYEGQGPYEQYF
TGTGCCAGCTACGAGGGACAGGGACCCTACGAGCAGTACTTC
>TRBJ1-2|TRBV7-9|NA|few
CASSLGSGGYGYTF
TGTGCCAGCAGCTTAGGCTCGGGGGGCTATGGCTACACCTTC
>TRBJ2-2|TRBV7-6|TRBD2|NA
CASSPGTSGGPNTGELFF
TGTGCCAGCAGCCCGGGGACTAGCGGGGGACCGAACACCGGGGAGCTGTTTTTT
>TRBJ1-5|TRBV6-2/TRBV6-3|NA|few
CASSKQVISNQPQHF
TGTGCCAGCAGTAAACAGGTAATAAGCAATCAGCCCCAGCATTTT
>TRBJ2-2|TRBV5-4|TRBD1|NA
CASSSPTGDTNTGELFF
TGTGCCAGCAGCTCACCCACAGGGGACACGAACACCGGGGAGCTGTTTTTT
>TRBJ1-1|TRBV18|NA|NA
CASSPLEFRPGGATEAFF
TGTGCCAGCTCACCACTCGAGTTTCGCCCGGGGGGTGCGACTGAAGCTTTCTTT
>TRBJ2-7|TRBV6-2/TRBV6-3|TRBD2|NA
CASSDARSGGPYEQYF
TGTGCCAGCAGTGATGCTCGTAGCGGGGGGCCCTACGAGCAGTACTTC
>TRBJ2-2|TRBV7-8|NA|few
CASSFRQGTGELFF
TGTGCCAGCAGCTTTCGGCAGGGCACCGGGGAGCTGTTTTTT
>TRBJ2-7|TRBV5-1|TRBD1|NA
CASSFGTGEGYEQYF
TGCGCCAGCAGCTTCGGGACAGGGGAAGGGTACGAGCAGTACTTC
>TRBJ2-3|TRBV5-8|TRBD1|NA
CASTPLGTGAFTDTQYF
TGTGCCAGCACCCCACTTGGGACAGGGGCTTTCACAGATACGCAGTATTTT
>TRBJ1-3|TRBV9|NA|NA
CASSVLGGRNTIYF
TGTGCCAGCAGCGTCTTAGGGGGAAGAAACACCATATATTTT
>TRBJ2-7|TRBV6-6|TRBD2|NA
CASSYSSGDLSYEQYF
TGTGCCAGCAGTTACTCGAGCGGGGACCTCTCCTACGAGCAGTACTTC